These T cell receptor beta chains were read from a single sample in a study of blood T cell repertoires in COVID-19. Sequenced by immunoSEQ multiplex PCR; TCRdb stores in-frame clones only, minus some. This table holds under 300,000 clones, around 90% found once. Sequencing input: PBMCs or T cells enriched from blood (not recorded which). Receptor source: a woman aged 25 to 45 with acute COVID-19. Each CDR3 is given with its conserved first and last residue. A D gene is named only where the DNA matches it firmly. Some rows have no size entry. The others give once, few or many, or a class for an expanded clone.

d_gene: -; v_gene: TRBV18; j_gene: TRBJ2-7; abundance: -; CDR3aa: CASSPPSPQSSYEQYF; CDR3nt: TGTGCCAGCTCACCACCGTCTCCACAGAGCTCCTACGAGCAGTACTTC
d_gene: -; v_gene: TRBV29-1; j_gene: TRBJ1-3; abundance: -; CDR3aa: CSVEGRGNTIYF; CDR3nt: TGCAGCGTTGAAGGCCGGGGAAACACCATATATTTT
d_gene: -; v_gene: TRBV12-3/TRBV12-4; j_gene: TRBJ1-4; abundance: -; CDR3aa: CASSLGATEKLFF; CDR3nt: TGTGCCAGCAGTTTAGGTGCTACCGAAAAACTGTTTTTT
d_gene: -; v_gene: TRBV4-1; j_gene: TRBJ2-5; abundance: -; CDR3aa: CASSQDTGVSRFWETQYF; CDR3nt: TGCGCCAGCAGCCAAGATACGGGGGTTTCGCGCTTTTGGGAGACCCAGTACTTC
d_gene: TRBD1; v_gene: TRBV5-1; j_gene: TRBJ1-1; abundance: -; CDR3aa: CASSLKKGQGSEAFF; CDR3nt: TGCGCCAGCAGCCTAAAGAAGGGACAGGGGAGCGAAGCTTTCTTT
d_gene: -; v_gene: TRBV7-6; j_gene: TRBJ2-7; abundance: -; CDR3aa: CASSLEVDFYEQYF; CDR3nt: TGTGCCAGCAGCTTAGAGGTCGACTTCTACGAGCAGTACTTC
d_gene: -; v_gene: TRBV5-1; j_gene: TRBJ1-4; abundance: -; CDR3aa: CASSLDGRNEKLFF; CDR3nt: TGCGCCAGCAGCTTGGACGGGAGAAATGAAAAACTGTTTTTT
d_gene: -; v_gene: TRBV6-5; j_gene: TRBJ2-3; abundance: once; CDR3aa: CASRPLAGSTDTQYF; CDR3nt: TGTGCCAGCAGACCGCTAGCTGGGAGCACAGATACGCAGTATTTT
d_gene: -; v_gene: TRBV4-1; j_gene: TRBJ1-6; abundance: -; CDR3aa: CASSQDNRANSPLHF; CDR3nt: TGCGCCAGCAGCCAAGATAACAGGGCGAATTCACCCCTCCACTTT
d_gene: -; v_gene: TRBV7-2; j_gene: TRBJ1-2; abundance: -; CDR3aa: CASSPVIADYGYTF; CDR3nt: TGTGCCAGCAGCCCCGTAATCGCGGACTATGGCTACACCTTC
d_gene: TRBD2; v_gene: TRBV2; j_gene: TRBJ2-7; abundance: -; CDR3aa: CASRGGLAGEYEQYF; CDR3nt: TGTGCCAGCAGGGGCGGACTAGCGGGGGAGTACGAGCAGTACTTC
d_gene: TRBD1; v_gene: TRBV27; j_gene: TRBJ1-1; abundance: few; CDR3aa: CASSLYKETGGTEAFF; CDR3nt: TGTGCCAGCAGTTTATATAAGGAGACAGGGGGGACTGAAGCTTTCTTT
d_gene: -; v_gene: TRBV11-3; j_gene: TRBJ1-1; abundance: -; CDR3aa: CASSFSRNTEAFF; CDR3nt: TGTGCCAGCAGCTTTTCCAGAAACACTGAAGCTTTCTTT
d_gene: -; v_gene: TRBV3-1/TRBV3-2; j_gene: TRBJ1-1; abundance: -; CDR3aa: CASSHGGVGFTFF; CDR3nt: TGTGCCAGCAGTCACGGGGGGGTCGGGTTCACTTTCTTT
d_gene: -; v_gene: TRBV6-5; j_gene: TRBJ1-2; abundance: -; CDR3aa: CASSYGADYGYTF; CDR3nt: TGTGCCAGCAGTTACGGAGCCGACTATGGCTACACCTTC
d_gene: TRBD1; v_gene: TRBV7-2; j_gene: TRBJ1-2; abundance: -; CDR3aa: CASSSGQGRYGYTF; CDR3nt: TGTGCCAGCAGCTCAGGACAGGGTCGGTATGGCTACACCTTC
d_gene: TRBD1; v_gene: TRBV5-5; j_gene: TRBJ2-7; abundance: -; CDR3aa: CASSRQGLEQYF; CDR3nt: TGTGCCAGCAGCCGACAGGGGCTCGAGCAGTACTTC
d_gene: TRBD2; v_gene: TRBV30; j_gene: TRBJ2-3; abundance: once; CDR3aa: CAWSVLAGGPDTQYF; CDR3nt: TGTGCCTGGAGTGTACTAGCGGGGGGGCCAGATACGCAGTATTTT
d_gene: -; v_gene: TRBV4-3; j_gene: TRBJ2-7; abundance: -; CDR3aa: CASSQDLSVNYEQYF; CDR3nt: TGCGCCAGCAGCCAAGATCTTTCGGTTAACTACGAGCAGTACTTC
d_gene: TRBD1; v_gene: TRBV7-9; j_gene: TRBJ2-7; abundance: -; CDR3aa: CASSLGQGGRNEQYF; CDR3nt: TGTGCCAGCAGCTTGGGACAGGGGGGAAGAAACGAGCAGTACTTC
d_gene: -; v_gene: TRBV10-3; j_gene: TRBJ1-6; abundance: -; CDR3aa: CAISLQGGDSPLHF; CDR3nt: TGTGCCATCAGTCTCCAGGGAGGTGATTCACCCCTCCACTTT
d_gene: -; v_gene: TRBV28; j_gene: TRBJ2-3; abundance: -; CDR3aa: CAALSQGTTDTQYF; CDR3nt: TGTGCCGCCCTGAGTCAGGGGACCACAGATACGCAGTATTTT